This TCR beta chain was sequenced for a study of CXCR3-negative and CXCR3-positive naive CD8 T cells. The germline gives CDR1 SEHNR, CDR2 FQNEAQ (reference sequence). The CDR3 is 13 amino acids. A word on this clonotype: The antigen remains undetermined.

Researchers prepared the TRB cDNA libraries using 5' RACE with UMI labels. TCRdb re-called the 5' RACE reads, yielding one record per CDR3 amino acid sequence without DNA. In total, the table holds around 56,000 distinct CDR3 sequences. Whole-study results and caveats: Both naive subsets showed comparably high diversity, and memory CD8+ cells showed much lower diversity. Naive subsets did not differ in surface CD5, and TRB CDR3 properties served to infer TCR strength. With respect to TRBV-TRBJ usage, naive CXCR3-negative and CXCR3-positive cells were similar; memory differed. Against CXCR3-negative naive cells, CXCR3-positive naive cells showed more hydrophobic TRB CDR3s.

The sequenced sample consisted of naive CXCR3- CD8+ T cells from blood. The subset here: CD45RO-CCR7+CD27+CD95- naive CD8+ T cells lacking CXCR3 (TNR3-). This receptor was obtained from a human donor in good health. Some clones in this sample may be carry-over from other donors' samples. The chain has TRBV7-9 and TRBJ2-7; TCRdb returns TRBD1, unconfirmable since there is no DNA. The chain's CDR3 is CASSSPDRYEQYF.